Listed below are T cell receptor beta chains from one sample, sequenced in a study of technical replicates of blood from a handful of donors. TCRdb's table, derived via immunoSEQ multiplex PCR, lists solely in-frame clones and lacks some. Seen here are fewer than 85,000 clones, roughly 94% observed once, and the top ten hold less than 0.3%. Sequencing was performed on T cells isolated from PBMCs. The source of these receptors is a human donor in good health. Each CDR3 is given with its conserved first and last residue.

V gene: TRBV27
J gene: TRBJ1-2
CDR3 protein: CASSLRGQSYGYTF

V gene: TRBV19
J gene: TRBJ1-4
CDR3 protein: CASSIRGPGNEKLFF

V gene: TRBV5-6
J gene: TRBJ2-7
CDR3 protein: CASSLSNSKEQYF

V gene: TRBV7-9
J gene: TRBJ2-5
CDR3 protein: CASSLGERRRETQYF

V gene: TRBV4-1
J gene: TRBJ1-1
CDR3 protein: CASSYGPNTEAFF

V gene: TRBV7-2
J gene: TRBJ2-2
CDR3 protein: CASSLDGTGAGELFF

V gene: TRBV6-5
J gene: TRBJ2-3
CDR3 protein: CASSYGEPGGGTQYF

V gene: TRBV7-2
J gene: TRBJ2-6
CDR3 protein: CASSFSANVLTF

V gene: TRBV6-5
J gene: TRBJ1-4
CDR3 protein: CASSWGRGEKLFF

V gene: TRBV2
J gene: TRBJ1-2
CDR3 protein: CASSEVSGAYGYTF

V gene: TRBV2
J gene: TRBJ1-5
CDR3 protein: CASSDSVYQPQHF

V gene: TRBV29-1
J gene: TRBJ2-7
CDR3 protein: CSVGGDRGKDEQYF

V gene: TRBV19
J gene: TRBJ2-7
CDR3 protein: CASSMGTGNYEQYF

V gene: TRBV6-5
J gene: TRBJ2-1
CDR3 protein: CASSPRQGEQFF

V gene: TRBV18
J gene: TRBJ1-2
CDR3 protein: CASSPGGAAGYTF

V gene: TRBV18
J gene: TRBJ2-5
CDR3 protein: CASSPRESLQETQYF

V gene: TRBV6-5
J gene: TRBJ1-5
CDR3 protein: CASSYSNSGNQPQHF

V gene: TRBV19
J gene: TRBJ2-2
CDR3 protein: CASSTGQGAPGELFF

V gene: TRBV7-9
J gene: TRBJ1-1
CDR3 protein: CASSSQPNTEAFF

V gene: TRBV28
J gene: TRBJ1-2
CDR3 protein: CASSSQGTYGYTF

V gene: TRBV6-6
J gene: TRBJ1-2
CDR3 protein: CASTTTILEGYTF

V gene: TRBV19
J gene: TRBJ2-3
CDR3 protein: CASSRELAVDTQYF